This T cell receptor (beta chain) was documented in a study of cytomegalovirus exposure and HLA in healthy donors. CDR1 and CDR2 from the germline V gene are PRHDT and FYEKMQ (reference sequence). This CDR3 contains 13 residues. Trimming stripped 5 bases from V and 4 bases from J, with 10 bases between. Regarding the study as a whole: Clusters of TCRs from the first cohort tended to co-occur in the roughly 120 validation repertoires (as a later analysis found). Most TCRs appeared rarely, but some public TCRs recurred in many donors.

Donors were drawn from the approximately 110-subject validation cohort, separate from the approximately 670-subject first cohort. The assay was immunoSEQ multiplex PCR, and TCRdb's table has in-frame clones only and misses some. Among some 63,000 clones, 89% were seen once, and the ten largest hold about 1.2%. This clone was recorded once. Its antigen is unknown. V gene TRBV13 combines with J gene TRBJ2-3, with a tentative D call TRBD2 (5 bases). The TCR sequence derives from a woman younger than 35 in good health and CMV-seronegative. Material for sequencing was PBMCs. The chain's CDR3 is CASSPTGSDTQYF. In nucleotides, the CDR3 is TGTGCCAGCAGCCCTACGGGGTCAGATACGCAGTATTTT.